The 28 T cell receptor beta chains below all came from one sample that was sequenced in a study of OX40 agonist ivuxolimab in advanced cancers. Generated by immunoSEQ multiplex PCR, the TCRdb table keeps only in-frame clones and is missing some. The data show 120,000 or so clones, roughly nine tenths seen once. The material was CD4+ or CD8+ T cells sorted from blood, obtained in a trial of the OX40 agonist ivuxolimab. Receptors originate from an adult with an advanced solid tumor such as melanoma, head and neck, liver or kidney cancer.

The V call is TRBV4-3, the J call TRBJ2-1; unclear D gene. V was trimmed by 1 base and J by 0 bases, leaving 7 bases between them. The CDR3 covers 15 residues. CDR1 and CDR2 (germline): LGHNA, YSLEER. The CDR3 region has the DNA TGCGCCAGCAGCCAAGCGGCGACCTCCTACAATGAGCAGTTCTTC. Its translation: CASSQAATSYNEQFF.

The chain carries TRBV28 and TRBJ2-7; no definite D call. The V end was cut by 7 bases, the J end by 2 bases, with 15 bases between. Germline V gives CDR1 MDHEN, CDR2 SYDVKM. CDR3 length: 14 amino acids. CDR3 region: CASMQFSIPYEQYF. The CDR3 region has the DNA TGTGCCAGCATGCAGTTTTCAATCCCCTACGAGCAGTACTTC.

This clone was counted between two and nine times. V gene TRBV7-9 combines with J gene TRBJ1-6; 8 bases match TRBD1. This CDR3 spans 14 amino acids. From germline, CDR1 is SEHNR and CDR2 FQNEAQ (reference sequence). V dropped 7 bases and J dropped 7; count of bases not matched to a gene: 6. Here the CDR3 reads CASTPDRGNSPLHF. DNA for the CDR3: TGTGCCAGCACACCTGACAGGGGAAATTCACCCCTCCACTTT. The whole variable domain, filled in from reference TRBV7-9 and TRBJ1-6, reads DTGVSQNPRHKITKRGQNVTFRCDPISEHNRLYWYRQTLGQGPEFLTYFQNEAQLEKSRLLSDRFSAERPKGSFSTLEIQRTEQGDSAMYLCASTPDRGNSPLHFGNGTRLTVT.

This chain uses TRBV5-3 with TRBJ2-7, with D perhaps TRBD2 (6 bases). TRBV5-3 qualifies as an ORF whose function is uncertain. This CDR3 is built from 16 residues. The V and J ends lost 1 base and 2 bases respectively, with 16 bases between them. DNA of the CDR3: TGTGCCAGAAGCTTGCCCCAGGCAACGGGGGCCTACGAGCAGTACTTC. Translating gives CARSLPQATGAYEQYF.

The V gene is TRBV15, the J gene TRBJ2-7, with unresolved D. There are 13 residues in the CDR3. Germline values: CDR1 LNHNV, CDR2 YYDKDF (reference sequence). V shed 3 bases and J shed 6 bases, with 12 bases lying between them. CDR3 nucleotides: TGTGCCACCAGCAGCAATAGGGTGAGCGAGCAGTACTTC. This encodes CATSSNRVSEQYF.

This chain links TRBV4-1 with TRBJ2-1; 12 bases align to TRBD2. This CDR3 is built from 17 residues. The germline gives CDR1 MGHRA, CDR2 YSYEKL. Losses at the gene ends were 3 bases for V and 6 bases for J; bases not matched to a gene: 9. The CDR3 bases are TGCGCCAGCAGCCAGGGATTGACTAGCGGGAGACTCAATGAGCAGTTCTTC. Translated, it gives CASSQGLTSGRLNEQFF.

This chain links TRBV4-3 with TRBJ2-7, with D perhaps matching TRBD1 (6 bases). The V end lost 1 base, the J end lost 1 base, and 8 bases lay between the germline ends. The germline gives CDR1 LGHNA, CDR2 YSLEER. The CDR3 contains 14 residues. This CDR3 is CASSQGTVSYEQYF. CDR3 DNA: TGCGCCAGCAGCCAAGGGACAGTGTCCTACGAGCAGTACTTC.

The chain couples TRBV11-2 to TRBJ2-7; TRBD1 matches at 11 bases. This CDR3 comprises 14 residues. Germline CDR1 is SGHAT and CDR2 is FQNNGV. V lost 5 bases, J lost 3 bases, and 3 bases stayed unmatched. The CDR3 spells CASSPGTGGYEQYF. The CDR3 DNA sequence: TGTGCCAGCAGCCCCGGGACAGGGGGCTACGAGCAGTACTTC.

This clone showed up just once. The chain uses TRBV7-3 and TRBJ2-3, with 13 bases that match TRBD2. Germline V gene lookup returns CDR1 SGHTA and CDR2 FQGTGA. With V trimmed by 5 bases and J by 3 bases, 2 bases remained unmatched. This CDR3 is 15 amino acids long. In nucleotides, the CDR3 is TGTGCCAGCAGCAAGGGACTAGCGGGAACAGATACGCAGTATTTT. This codes for CASSKGLAGTDTQYF.

This chain uses TRBV27 with TRBJ1-5, with 7 bases lining up with TRBD1. CDR1 is MNHEY, CDR2 SMNVEV, per germline (reference sequence). There are 15 residues in the CDR3. Unmatched junction bases numbered 10, after V lost 5 bases and J lost 6 bases. Written as DNA, the CDR3 is TGTGCCAGCAGTCACAACGACAGGGAATCTCAGCCCCAGCATTTT. This sequence encodes CASSHNDRESQPQHF.

This chain connects TRBV7-3 to TRBJ1-1; unclear D gene. V lost 5 bases and J lost 0, with 13 bases in between. Germline CDR1 is SGHTA and CDR2 is FQGTGA. This CDR3 spans 15 amino acids. CDR3 coding DNA: TGTGCCAGCAGCCCCTCACGGACTCTGAACACTGAAGCTTTCTTT. Translating it yields CASSPSRTLNTEAFF. The full variable domain, in which reference TRBV7-3 and TRBJ1-1 provide the parts outside the CDR3, is GAGVSQTPSNKVTEKGKYVELRCDPISGHTALYWYRQSLGQGPEFLIYFQGTGAADDSGLPNDRFFAVRPEGSVSTLKIQRTERGDSAVYLCASSPSRTLNTEAFFGQGTRLTVV.

The V gene is TRBV14, the J gene TRBJ1-1; perhaps TRBD1 as D (6 bases). V gave up 4 bases and J gave up 0 bases, with 12 bases separating them. The CDR3 consists of 15 residues. Germline CDR1 is SGHDN and CDR2 is FVKESK. The chain's CDR3 is CASSRGQIMNTEAFF. CDR3 bases: TGTGCCAGCAGCCGCGGACAGATCATGAACACTGAAGCTTTCTTT.

The V gene is TRBV2, the J gene TRBJ1-2, with 9 positions matching TRBD1. Germline V gives CDR1 SNHLY, CDR2 FYNNEI. The V segment lost 10 bases and the J segment 7 bases; nucleotides outside the gene matches: 10. The CDR3 loop spans 13 amino acids. The CDR3 DNA reads TGTGCCAACTTGATTACAGGGGGCGGTGGCTACACCTTC. Protein sequence: CANLITGGGGYTF.

The chain uses TRBV6-5 and TRBJ2-1, with unresolved D. Germline V CDR1 and CDR2: MNHEY, SVGAGI. V lost 0 bases to trimming and J lost 6 bases, with 12 bases between them. The CDR3 runs to 15 residues. CDR3 region: CASSYSQFGSNEQFF. CDR3 DNA: TGTGCCAGCAGTTACTCCCAGTTCGGTAGCAATGAGCAGTTCTTC.

The chain has TRBV28 and TRBJ2-1; 10 bases are shared with TRBD2. The CDR3 contains 18 residues. Germline V CDR1 and CDR2: MDHEN, SYDVKM. V was pared by 2 bases and J by 0 bases, with 7 bases of the junction left unmatched. This CDR3 reads CASSLPGLATSSYNEQFF. DNA of the CDR3: TGTGCCAGCAGTTTACCGGGACTAGCGACGAGCTCCTACAATGAGCAGTTCTTC.

This rearrangement joins TRBV28 to TRBJ1-5; D is uncertain. With 6 bases removed from V and 6 bases from J, the gap between germline ends came to 3 bases. This CDR3 has 10 amino acids. Germline V gene data show CDR1 as MDHEN and CDR2 as SYDVKM. The CDR3 is CASSLQPQHF. CDR3 coding DNA: TGTGCCAGCAGCCTTCAGCCCCAGCATTTT.

The chain couples TRBV10-3 to TRBJ2-5; D is possibly TRBD2 (6 bases). Germline V CDR1 and CDR2: ENHRY, SYGVKD. This CDR3 spans 13 amino acids. The V end was cut by 4 bases, the J end by 2 bases, with 8 bases between. The CDR3 reads CAISGGLQETQYF. Written as DNA, the CDR3 is TGTGCCATCAGTGGGGGACTGCAAGAGACCCAGTACTTC.

The chain recombines TRBV18 with TRBJ2-7, with TRBD1 matching 9 bases. This CDR3 is 16 amino acids long. The junction had 6 bases not matched to a gene; V was cut back by 3 bases and J by 0 bases. Germline V gene sequence: CDR1 KGHSH, CDR2 LQKENI. This CDR3 reads CASSPPGQGTSYEQYF. Written as DNA, the CDR3 is TGTGCCAGCTCACCGCCTGGACAGGGGACCTCCTACGAGCAGTACTTC.

CDR3 region: CASSAKYPSTNEKLFF. In DNA, the CDR3 is TGTGCCAGTAGTGCGAAATACCCCTCAACTAATGAAAAACTGTTTTTT. V usage is TRBV19 and J usage is TRBJ1-4; no definite D call. Trimming pared 5 bases from V and 0 bases from J, leaving 13 bases between. The CDR3 has 16 residues. CDR1 is LNHDA and CDR2 is SQIVND in the germline V gene (reference sequence).

This chain connects TRBV25-1 to TRBJ2-5; 8 nucleotides line up with TRBD2. The CDR3 runs 15 residues. Unmatched junction bases numbered 5, after V lost 2 bases and J lost 3 bases. Germline V gene lookup returns CDR1 MGHDK and CDR2 SYGVNS. The CDR3 loop reads CASSEPGGGKETQYF. The CDR3 nucleotides read TGTGCCAGCAGTGAACCCGGGGGGGGGAAAGAGACCCAGTACTTC.

This clone was counted a single time. The rearrangement links TRBV27 to TRBJ1-2; D possibly corresponds to TRBD1 (6 bases). Trimming stripped 6 bases from V and 4 bases from J, with 18 bases between. CDR3 length equals 15 residues. CDR1 is MNHEY, CDR2 SMNVEV, per germline (reference sequence). The DNA of the CDR3 is TGTGCCAGCAGGACCATACAGGGTGAGCGCTATGGCTACACCTTC. Its translation is CASRTIQGERYGYTF.

This clone was counted a single time. V usage is TRBV19 and J usage is TRBJ2-3; D is ambiguous. The CDR3 is 13 residues long. Trimming took 5 bases from V and 4 from J, leaving 10 bases between them. Germline CDR1 is LNHDA and CDR2 is SQIVND (reference sequence). CDR3 nucleotides: TGTGCCAGTAGTCCCCCCTTCCCAGATACGCAGTATTTT. Its translation is CASSPPFPDTQYF.

The rearrangement links TRBV7-9 to TRBJ2-1; 10 bases are a match to TRBD1. There are 16 residues in the CDR3. The germline CDR1 and CDR2 sequences are SEHNR and FQNEAQ (reference sequence). V lost 4 bases and J lost 4; bases outside the gene matches: 7. CDR3 sequence (DNA): TGTGCCAGCAGCTCCCCGGGGGGACAGGGGTACAATGAGCAGTTCTTC. Protein sequence: CASSSPGGQGYNEQFF.

J is TRBJ2-7 and V is TRBV11-2; D is uncertain. From germline, CDR1 is SGHAT and CDR2 FQNNGV. V lost 2 bases and J lost 1, with 9 bases in between. The CDR3 is 14 amino acids. The CDR3 DNA reads as TGTGCCAGCAGCTTACAGGAGATATCCTACGAGCAGTACTTC. Translating it yields CASSLQEISYEQYF.

The chain employs TRBV12-5 and TRBJ2-2; possible D gene TRBD1, 8 bases. The germline V gene encodes CDR1 LGHNT and CDR2 FRNRAP. Trimming pared 9 bases from V and 3 bases from J, leaving 14 bases between. CDR3 length: 14 residues. The CDR3 nucleotides read TGTGCTAGCCGAACAGGGGGGGACACCGGGGAGCTGTTTTTT. Translating it yields CASRTGGDTGELFF.

The V call is TRBV7-2, the J call TRBJ2-7; TRBD2 might be the D (7 bases). This CDR3 has 16 residues. Germline loops: CDR1 SGHTA, CDR2 FQGNSA. V was pared by 0 bases and J by 0 bases, with 12 bases between. CDR3 protein: CASSLAGGQFSYEQYF. As DNA, the CDR3 is TGTGCCAGCAGCTTAGCGGGGGGGCAGTTCTCCTACGAGCAGTACTTC.

The chain couples TRBV5-1 to TRBJ1-1, with D perhaps TRBD1 (6 bases). This CDR3 region has 14 residues. Per the germline V gene, CDR1 is SGHRS and CDR2 is YFSETQ. The ends were cut back, 0 bases at V and 5 bases at J, with 11 bases in the middle. This chain's CDR3 is CASSLAGAVTEAFF. CDR3 in DNA: TGCGCCAGCAGCTTGGCAGGGGCGGTTACTGAAGCTTTCTTT. Supplemented by reference TRBV5-1 and TRBJ1-1, the full variable domain reads KAGVTQTPRYLIKTRGQQVTLSCSPISGHRSVSWYQQTPGQGLQFLFEYFSETQRNKGNFPGRFSGRQFSNSRSEMNVSTLELGDSALYLCASSLAGAVTEAFFGQGTRLTVV.

V and J are TRBV6-1 and TRBJ2-7; D tentatively fits TRBD1 or TRBD2 (5 bases each). Germline CDR1 is MNHNS and CDR2 is SASEGT. This CDR3 has 12 amino acids. Trimming removed 5 bases from V and 7 bases from J, with 12 bases in between. CDR3 loop: CASSRDGREQYF. The CDR3 nucleotides read TGTGCCAGCAGTAGGGACGGACGGGAGCAGTACTTC.